These 13 T cell receptor beta chains were sequenced from one sample in a study of blood T cell repertoires in COVID-19. Profiling relied on immunoSEQ multiplex PCR, and the TCRdb table lists in-frame clones only, not all of them. Of 200,000 to 250,000 clones in the sample, about 81% are singletons; the top ten hold approximately 5.2%. The sample consisted of peripheral blood. The origin of the receptors is a woman between 65 and 79 years old with COVID-19, enrolled during active disease.

This chain uses TRBV27 with TRBJ2-5; 7 bases line up with TRBD1. Germline V lookup: CDR1 MNHEY, CDR2 SMNVEV (reference sequence). The V segment lost 4 bases and the J segment 4 bases; nucleotides outside the gene matches: 6. This CDR3 has 14 residues. This CDR3 is CASSSTGLGETQYF. In nucleotides, the CDR3 is TGTGCCAGCAGTTCGACAGGGTTGGGAGAGACCCAGTACTTC.

The chain recombines TRBV7-2 with TRBJ2-7, with 12 bases aligning to TRBD2. Germline loops: CDR1 SGHTA, CDR2 FQGNSA. V lost 5 bases and J lost 5; bases outside the gene matches: 7. CDR3 length: 15 amino acids. Written as DNA, the CDR3 is TGTGCCAGCAGCCCGACTAGCGGGAGATACCACGAGCAGTACTTC. This encodes CASSPTSGRYHEQYF.

V usage is TRBV25-1 and J usage is TRBJ1-2, with D perhaps TRBD1 (6 bases). The CDR3 covers 14 residues. V gave up 6 bases and J gave up 0 bases, with 11 bases separating them. In germline, CDR1 is MGHDK, CDR2 SYGVNS. The CDR3 region has the DNA TGTGCCAGCAGGTTGACAGGAGCTAACTATGGCTACACCTTC. The encoded protein is CASRLTGANYGYTF.

The genes are TRBV5-6 and TRBJ2-5; 7 bases fit TRBD1. Germline assignment: CDR1 SGHDT and CDR2 YYEEEE. The CDR3 has 14 residues. With 5 bases clipped from V and 2 bases from J, the junction kept 6 bases outside the gene matches. CDR3 nucleotide sequence: TGTGCCAGCAGTTTAGGACAGGCACAAGAGACCCAGTACTTC. Amino acid sequence: CASSLGQAQETQYF.

The V call is TRBV7-2, the J call TRBJ2-2; unclear D gene. Germline V gene sequence: CDR1 SGHTA, CDR2 FQGNSA. The CDR3 spans 15 residues. V was cut by 6 bases and J by 6 bases, with 17 bases left in between. The CDR3 bases are TGTGCCAGCAGGGCCCTGAGAGCGATCGCCGGGGAGCTGTTTTTT. Translated, it gives CASRALRAIAGELFF.

The table lists this clone with a few counts. This CDR3 is CASSLPPQGAGKQPQHF. The CDR3 nucleotides are TGTGCCAGCAGCTTGCCCCCTCAGGGTGCGGGGAAGCAGCCCCAGCATTTT. The chain combines TRBV5-8 with TRBJ1-5, with D perhaps matching TRBD1 (5 bases). V lost 1 base, J lost 7 bases, and 21 bases lay in between. CDR1 and CDR2 from the germline V gene are SGHTS and YDEGEE. The CDR3 loop spans 17 amino acids.

V gene TRBV14 combines with J gene TRBJ2-6; 8 nucleotides match TRBD1. CDR3 size: 19 residues. The V gene's germline CDR1 is SGHDN and CDR2 FVKESK. With 1 base clipped from V and 2 bases from J, the junction kept 10 bases outside the gene matches. Here the CDR3 DNA reads TGTGCCAGCAGCCAAGCAGCAGGGGGCCGTTTACCTGGGGCCAACGTCCTGACTTTC. This codes for CASSQAAGGRLPGANVLTF.

The rearrangement links TRBV30 to TRBJ2-1; TRBD1 matches at 9 bases. Germline V gene lookup returns CDR1 GTSNPN and CDR2 SVGIG (reference sequence). This CDR3 is built from 13 residues. V dropped 3 bases and J dropped 8; count of bases not matched to a gene: 5. Here the CDR3 DNA reads TGTGCCTGGAGCAACAGGGGGCTGGATGAGCAGTTCTTC. Translating gives CAWSNRGLDEQFF.

This clone was detected a few times. The genes are TRBV12-5 and TRBJ1-1, with 10 nucleotides matching TRBD1. CDR1 is LGHNT, CDR2 FRNRAP, per germline. The junction had 11 bases not matched to a gene; V was cut back by 7 bases and J by 9 bases. This CDR3 comprises 14 residues. DNA of the CDR3: TGTGCTAGTGCGCTCGGGACAGGGGCACAGCAAGCTTTCTTT. Translated: CASALGTGAQQAFF.

The V and J genes are TRBV14 and TRBJ1-4; 7 bases fit TRBD1. Germline lookup yields CDR1 SGHDN and CDR2 FVKESK. V lost 4 bases to trimming and J lost 6 bases; unmatched junction nucleotides: 11. The CDR3 is 16 amino acids. The CDR3 loop is CASSLYRGLEDEKLFF. The DNA of the CDR3 is TGTGCCAGCAGCCTATACAGGGGTTTAGAAGATGAAAAACTGTTTTTT.

The chain carries TRBV3-1 (or the pseudogene TRBV3-2) and TRBJ1-2; no reliable D call. This CDR3 region has 13 residues. The V end was cut by 1 base, the J end by 3 bases, with 6 bases between. Germline V gene lookup returns CDR1 LGHDT and CDR2 YNNKEL (reference sequence). This CDR3 reads CASSQVEDYGYTF. Written as DNA, the CDR3 is TGTGCCAGCAGCCAAGTCGAGGACTATGGCTACACCTTC.

This clone was recorded a few times. Additional DNA sequences in this sample encode the identical CDR3. The chain links TRBV2 to TRBJ1-5; D unclear. The V end lost 5 bases, the J end lost 3 bases, and 11 bases lay between the germline ends. Germline-derived CDR1 and CDR2 are SNHLY and FYNNEI. The CDR3 contains 14 residues. The CDR3 reads CASSYSDSNQPQHF. Here the CDR3 DNA reads TGTGCCAGCAGTTATTCAGACTCCAATCAGCCCCAGCATTTT.

On this clone itself: The same CDR3 can be traced to other DNA sequences in this sample. V gene TRBV5-1 combines with J gene TRBJ1-2; D remains ambiguous. Deletions cut 4 bases from V and 4 bases from J, with 11 bases between. Germline V gene data show CDR1 as SGHRS and CDR2 as YFSETQ. This CDR3 has 13 residues. The CDR3 DNA is TGCGCCAGCAGCCTCGACTCCTCCTATGGCTACACCTTC. This sequence encodes CASSLDSSYGYTF.